One sample yielded the 13 T cell receptor beta chains listed below, sequenced in a study of cytomegalovirus exposure and HLA in healthy donors. PCR was performed using 60 Vbeta and 13 Jbeta primers. Assay used: immunoSEQ multiplex PCR; TCRdb lists only in-frame clones, some missing. This table has about 200,000 clones, approximately 83% appearing once. The sequencing sample was made of PBMCs. The receptors derive from a boy aged 2 to 10 in good health and CMV-seronegative.

The rearrangement joins TRBV7-2 to TRBJ1-5, with D perhaps matching TRBD1 (6 bases). Germline CDR1 and CDR2: SGHTA and FQGNSA. The V end was cut by 2 bases, the J end by 6 bases, with 14 bases between. The CDR3 is 15 residues long. The CDR3 region has the DNA TGTGCCAGCAGCTTAACCGGGACAAGCTTTCAGCCCCAGCATTTT. This translates into CASSLTGTSFQPQHF. The complete variable domain, with remaining parts taken from reference TRBV7-2 and TRBJ1-5, reads GAGVSQSPSNKVTEKGKDVELRCDPISGHTALYWYRQSLGQGLEFLIYFQGNSAPDKSGLPSDRFSAERTGGSVSTLTIQRTQQEDSAVYLCASSLTGTSFQPQHFGDGTRLSIL.

V usage is TRBV27 and J usage is TRBJ1-5; D uncertain. CDR3 length: 14 amino acids. Germline V lookup: CDR1 MNHEY, CDR2 SMNVEV (reference sequence). Trimming stripped 4 bases from V and 2 bases from J, with 9 bases between. In DNA, the CDR3 is TGTGCCAGCAGTTCCGTCCAGGGCAATCAGCCCCAGCATTTT. Its translation is CASSSVQGNQPQHF.

This clone was observed a single time. The chain links TRBV10-3 to TRBJ1-1; tentative D call: TRBD1 (5 bases). This CDR3 comprises 15 residues. V shed 2 bases and J shed 5 bases, with 15 bases lying between them. CDR1 is ENHRY, CDR2 SYGVKD, per germline. The CDR3 sequence is CAISETGVGGTEAFF. The DNA for the CDR3 is TGTGCCATCAGTGAGACGGGGGTGGGCGGTACTGAAGCTTTCTTT.

The chain is built from TRBV10-3 and TRBJ2-3; 8 nucleotides line up with TRBD2. Germline trimming cut 0 bases from V and 2 bases from J; bases unmatched to any gene: 7. This CDR3 comprises 17 residues. CDR1 is ENHRY and CDR2 is SYGVKD in the germline V gene. The CDR3 reads CAISESGGGPHTDTQYF. The CDR3 DNA reads TGTGCCATCAGTGAGTCGGGCGGGGGGCCACACACAGATACGCAGTATTTT.

V and J are TRBV7-6 and TRBJ1-1; D uncertain. V lost 4 bases, J lost 1 base, and 19 bases lay in between. CDR1 is SGHVS, CDR2 FNYEAQ, per germline. CDR3 length: 17 amino acids. The CDR3 nucleotides read TGTGCCAGCAGCTCTTGGCCCCGCCAGCGCCCGAACACTGAAGCTTTCTTT. Amino acid sequence: CASSSWPRQRPNTEAFF.

The chain has TRBV5-1 and TRBJ2-3, with D tentatively TRBD1 (5 bases). V lost 0 bases to trimming and J lost 3 bases, with 20 bases between them. Germline CDR1 reads SGHRS; CDR2 reads YFSETQ. This CDR3 contains 18 residues. The CDR3 DNA sequence: TGCGCCAGCAGCTTGGTTCCCCCGAGCTTCTGGACAACAGATACGCAGTATTTT. It encodes CASSLVPPSFWTTDTQYF.

The CDR3 spells CASRTGQAPYEQYF. The CDR3 DNA reads as TGTGCCAGCAGGACGGGACAAGCACCCTACGAGCAGTACTTC. The chain employs TRBV7-2 and TRBJ2-7; maybe TRBD1 (6 bases). The V end lost 6 bases, the J end lost 2 bases, and 14 bases lay between the germline ends. The germline CDR1 and CDR2 sequences are SGHTA and FQGNSA. This CDR3 region has 14 residues. The variable domain in full, with the rest retrieved from reference TRBV7-2 and TRBJ2-7, is GAGVSQSPSNKVTEKGKDVELRCDPISGHTALYWYRQSLGQGLEFLIYFQGNSAPDKSGLPSDRFSAERTGGSVSTLTIQRTQQEDSAVYLCASRTGQAPYEQYFGPGTRLTVT.

The rearrangement uses TRBV5-8 and TRBJ2-3; TRBD1 matches at 9 bases. V lost 4 bases, J lost 6 bases, and 12 bases stayed unmatched. CDR1 SGHTS and CDR2 YDEGEE come from the germline V gene. The CDR3 extends over 16 amino acids. The CDR3: CASSAVGQGPVDTQYF. The CDR3 DNA follows: TGTGCCAGCAGCGCCGTTGGACAGGGGCCAGTGGATACGCAGTATTTT.

The chain is built from TRBV7-9 and TRBJ2-1, with a possible D match to TRBD2 (6 bases). CDR1 is SEHNR, CDR2 FQNEAQ, per germline (reference sequence). Trimming left V 2 bases short and J 6 bases short, with 17 bases between. This CDR3 contains 16 residues. CDR3 protein: CASSLFPGDGGNEQFF. DNA of the CDR3: TGTGCCAGCAGCTTATTTCCGGGGGATGGGGGCAATGAGCAGTTCTTC.

The chain has TRBV5-4 and TRBJ1-2; D gene ambiguous. There are 15 residues in the CDR3. Trimming removed 5 bases from V and 5 bases from J, with 19 bases in between. Germline CDR1 and CDR2: SGHNT and YYREEE (reference sequence). The CDR3 DNA reads TGTGCCAGCAGATCTTGGGGTGGCGCGGGTTATGGCTACACCTTC. Its translation is CASRSWGGAGYGYTF. Complete variable domain (other parts from reference TRBV5-4 and TRBJ1-2): ETGVTQSPTHLIKTRGQQVTLRCSSQSGHNTVSWYQQALGQGPQFIFQYYREEENGRGNFPPRFSGLQFPNYSSELNVNALELDDSALYLCASRSWGGAGYGYTFGSGTRLTVV.

The V call is TRBV7-2, the J call TRBJ1-2, with unresolved D. The CDR3 is made up of 15 amino acids. The V gene's germline CDR1 is SGHTA and CDR2 FQGNSA. V lost 1 base, J lost 5 bases, and 14 bases lay in between. This CDR3 is CASSLVSGGGYGYTF. The CDR3 DNA sequence: TGTGCCAGCAGCTTAGTCTCAGGAGGAGGGTATGGCTACACCTTC.

This chain joins TRBV5-8 and TRBJ1-1; no clear D. The CDR3 has 14 amino acids. Germline values: CDR1 SGHTS, CDR2 YDEGEE. Trimming pared 1 base from V and 0 bases from J, leaving 7 bases between. CDR3 sequence (DNA): TGTGCCAGCAGCTTGAACGCGGTGAACACTGAAGCTTTCTTT. Translating it yields CASSLNAVNTEAFF.

The V gene is TRBV7-9, the J gene TRBJ1-1; D is undetermined. The CDR3 totals 13 residues. CDR1 is SEHNR, CDR2 FQNEAQ, per germline (reference sequence). V lost 5 bases and J lost 8, with 15 bases in between. CDR3 in amino acids: CASSPDGRAEAFF. The DNA for the CDR3 is TGTGCCAGCAGCCCAGACGGGAGGGCGGAAGCTTTCTTT.